This T cell receptor beta chain derives from a study of blood T cell repertoires in COVID-19. Study at large: Material from acute and convalescent COVID-19 was sourced from the United States, Italy and Spain. PBMCs, B-cell-depleted T cells, or T cells were the source of the cDNA or gDNA that made up the material.

Study processing details: Nucleated cell number was recorded as an estimate derived from reference gene primer amplification. Measured with immunoSEQ multiplex PCR; TCRdb has only the in-frame clones, and not every one. Clone size and the V and J calls come from that table; the DNA yielded D and trimming. The table records around 150,000 clones, about four fifths of them present only once. V shed 0 bases, J shed 3 bases, and the junction held 2 bases outside the gene matches. This CDR3 is 14 amino acids long. Germline V lookup: CDR1 SGHNT, CDR2 YYREEE (reference sequence). The chain has TRBV5-4 and TRBJ2-7, with 8 bases lining up with TRBD1. The receptor was isolated from a man aged 55 to 69 with active or convalescent COVID-19. Material: peripheral blood. In nucleotides, the CDR3 is TGTGCCAGCAGCTTGGGGGACAGGAGCTACGAGCAGTACTTC. It yields the protein CASSLGDRSYEQYF. Full variable domain (rest looked up from reference TRBV5-4 and TRBJ2-7): ETGVTQSPTHLIKTRGQQVTLRCSSQSGHNTVSWYQQALGQGPQFIFQYYREEENGRGNFPPRFSGLQFPNYSSELNVNALELDDSALYLCASSLGDRSYEQYFGPGTRLTVT.